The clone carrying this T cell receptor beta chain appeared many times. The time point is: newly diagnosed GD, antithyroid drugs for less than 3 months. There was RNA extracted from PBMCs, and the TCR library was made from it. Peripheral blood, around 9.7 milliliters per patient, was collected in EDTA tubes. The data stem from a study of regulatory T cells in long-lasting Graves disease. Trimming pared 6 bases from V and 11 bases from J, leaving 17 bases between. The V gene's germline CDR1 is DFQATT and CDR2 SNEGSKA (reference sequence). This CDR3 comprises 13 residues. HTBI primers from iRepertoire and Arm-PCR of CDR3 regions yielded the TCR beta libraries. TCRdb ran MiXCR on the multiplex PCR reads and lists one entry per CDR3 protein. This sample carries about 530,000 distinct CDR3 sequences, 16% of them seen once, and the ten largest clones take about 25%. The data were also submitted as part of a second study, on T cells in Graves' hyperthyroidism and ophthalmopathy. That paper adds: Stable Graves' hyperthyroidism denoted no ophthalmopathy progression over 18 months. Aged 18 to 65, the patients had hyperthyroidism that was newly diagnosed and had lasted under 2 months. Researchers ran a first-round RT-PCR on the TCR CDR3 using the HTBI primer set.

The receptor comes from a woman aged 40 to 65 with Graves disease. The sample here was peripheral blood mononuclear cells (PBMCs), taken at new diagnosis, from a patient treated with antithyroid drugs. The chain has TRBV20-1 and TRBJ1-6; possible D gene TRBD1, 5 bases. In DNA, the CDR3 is TGCAGTGCCGGCAGGACATCTACGGCACCCCTCCACTTT. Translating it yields CSAGRTSTAPLHF.